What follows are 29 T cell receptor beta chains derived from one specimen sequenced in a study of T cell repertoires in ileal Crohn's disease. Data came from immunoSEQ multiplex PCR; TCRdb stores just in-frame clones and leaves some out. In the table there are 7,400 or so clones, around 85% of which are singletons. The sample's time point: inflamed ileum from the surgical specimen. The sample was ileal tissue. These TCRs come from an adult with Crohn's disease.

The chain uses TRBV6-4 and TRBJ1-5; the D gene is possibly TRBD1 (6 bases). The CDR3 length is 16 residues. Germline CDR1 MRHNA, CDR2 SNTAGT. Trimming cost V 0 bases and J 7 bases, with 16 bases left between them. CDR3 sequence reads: CASSDSDRGDGQPQHF. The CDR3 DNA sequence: TGTGCCAGCAGTGACTCGGATAGGGGGGACGGCCAGCCCCAGCATTTT.

The CDR3 DNA is TGTGCCAGCAAGGGGGCGTCCTACAATGAGCAGTTCTTC. The encoded protein is CASKGASYNEQFF. J is TRBJ2-1 and V is TRBV6-6; the match to TRBD1 covers 7 bases. Germline trimming cut 7 bases from V and 1 base from J; bases unmatched to any gene: 1. The CDR3 has 13 amino acids. Germline-derived CDR1 and CDR2 are MNHNY and SVGAGI (reference sequence).

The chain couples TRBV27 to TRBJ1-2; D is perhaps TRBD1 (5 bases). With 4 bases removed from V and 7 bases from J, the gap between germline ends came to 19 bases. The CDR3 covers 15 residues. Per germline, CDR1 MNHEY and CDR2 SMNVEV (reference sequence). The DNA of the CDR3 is TGTGCCAGCAGTTCCCTGGGGGGATCTATAATTGGCTACACCTTC. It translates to CASSSLGGSIIGYTF.

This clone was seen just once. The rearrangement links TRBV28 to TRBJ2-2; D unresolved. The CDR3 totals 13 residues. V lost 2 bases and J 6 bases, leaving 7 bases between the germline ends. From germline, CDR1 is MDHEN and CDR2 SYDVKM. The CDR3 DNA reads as TGTGCCAGCAGTTTAGTTGGGGCCGGGGAGCTGTTTTTT. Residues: CASSLVGAGELFF.

CDR3 sequence: CASSLYNEQFF. The CDR3, as DNA: TGTGCCAGCAGTCTTTACAATGAGCAGTTCTTC. The rearrangement uses TRBV28 and TRBJ2-1; D remains unclear. The CDR3 is made up of 11 amino acids. From germline, CDR1 is MDHEN and CDR2 SYDVKM. V lost 5 bases and J 4 bases, leaving 3 bases between the germline ends.

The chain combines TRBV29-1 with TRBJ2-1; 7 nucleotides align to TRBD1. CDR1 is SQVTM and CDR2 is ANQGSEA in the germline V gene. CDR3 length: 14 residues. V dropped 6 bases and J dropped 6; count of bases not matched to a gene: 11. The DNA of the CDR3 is TGCAGCGTAATCTGGATTGGACAGGCCAATGAGCAGTTCTTC. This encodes CSVIWIGQANEQFF.

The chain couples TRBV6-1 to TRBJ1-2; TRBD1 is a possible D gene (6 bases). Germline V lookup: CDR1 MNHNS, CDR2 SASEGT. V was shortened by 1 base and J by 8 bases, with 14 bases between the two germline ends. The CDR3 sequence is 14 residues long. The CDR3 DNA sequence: TGTGCCAGCAGTGAAGAGGCGGGGGCGAAGGGCTACACCTTC. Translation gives CASSEEAGAKGYTF.

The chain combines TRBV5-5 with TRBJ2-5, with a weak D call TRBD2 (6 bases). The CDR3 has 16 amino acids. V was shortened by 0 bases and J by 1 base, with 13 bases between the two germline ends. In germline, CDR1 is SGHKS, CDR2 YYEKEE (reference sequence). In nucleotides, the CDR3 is TGTGCCAGCAGCTTGGTTACGGGGGAAGGCCAAGAGACCCAGTACTTC. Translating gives CASSLVTGEGQETQYF.

For the CDR3, the DNA is TGTGCCAGCAGTGCCGGCCAAGACTATGGCTACACCTTC. It yields the protein CASSAGQDYGYTF. This chain joins TRBV6-4 and TRBJ1-2, with D uncertain. V shed 4 bases and J shed 3 bases, with 9 bases lying between them. This CDR3 has 13 residues. Per germline, CDR1 MRHNA and CDR2 SNTAGT.

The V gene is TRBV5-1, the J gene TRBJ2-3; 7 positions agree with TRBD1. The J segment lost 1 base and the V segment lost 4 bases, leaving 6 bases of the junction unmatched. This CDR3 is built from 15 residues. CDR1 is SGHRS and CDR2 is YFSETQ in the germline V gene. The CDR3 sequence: CASSVTGQRTDTQYF. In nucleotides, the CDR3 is TGCGCCAGCAGCGTAACGGGACAGCGCACAGATACGCAGTATTTT.

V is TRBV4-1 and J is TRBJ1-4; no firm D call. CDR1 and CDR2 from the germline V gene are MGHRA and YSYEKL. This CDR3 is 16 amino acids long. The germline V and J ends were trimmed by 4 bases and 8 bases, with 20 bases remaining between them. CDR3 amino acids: CASSRDLRAQWEKLFF. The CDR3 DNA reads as TGCGCCAGCAGCCGAGACCTCCGGGCGCAGTGGGAAAAACTGTTTTTT.

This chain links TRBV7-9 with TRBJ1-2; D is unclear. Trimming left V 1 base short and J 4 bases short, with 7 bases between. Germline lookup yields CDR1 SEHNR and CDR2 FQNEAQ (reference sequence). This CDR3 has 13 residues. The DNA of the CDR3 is TGTGCCAGCAGCTTAGATCAAGTCTATGGCTACACCTTC. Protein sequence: CASSLDQVYGYTF.

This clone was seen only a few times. The CDR3 nucleotides are TGTGCCAGCAGCCCTCTTCGGGACAGGGTGAGAGTGACGACCTACGAGCAGTACTTC. Protein sequence: CASSPLRDRVRVTTYEQYF. The chain links TRBV5-5 to TRBJ2-7; 9 nucleotides match TRBD1. J gave up 2 bases and V 4 bases, and 19 bases lay outside the gene matches. The CDR3 is 19 residues long. Germline-derived CDR1 and CDR2 are SGHKS and YYEKEE (reference sequence). Drawing the rest from reference TRBV5-5 and TRBJ2-7, the complete variable domain is DAGVTQSPTHLIKTRGQQVTLRCSPISGHKSVSWYQQVLGQGPQFIFQYYEKEERGRGNFPDRFSARQFPNYSSELNVNALLLGDSALYLCASSPLRDRVRVTTYEQYFGPGTRLTVT.

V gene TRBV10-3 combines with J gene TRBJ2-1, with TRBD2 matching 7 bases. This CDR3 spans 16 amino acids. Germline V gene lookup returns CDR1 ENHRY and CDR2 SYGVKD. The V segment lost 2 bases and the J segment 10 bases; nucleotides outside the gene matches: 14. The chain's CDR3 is CAISEETGGDGKEQFF. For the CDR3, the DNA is TGTGCCATCAGTGAGGAGACTGGGGGGGATGGAAAAGAGCAGTTCTTC.

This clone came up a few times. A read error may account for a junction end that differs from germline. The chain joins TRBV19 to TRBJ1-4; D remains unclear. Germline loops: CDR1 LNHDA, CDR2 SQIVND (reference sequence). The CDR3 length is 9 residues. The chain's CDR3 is CAPRVTGLF. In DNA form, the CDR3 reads TGTGCCCCACGGGTGACTGGGCTTTTT.

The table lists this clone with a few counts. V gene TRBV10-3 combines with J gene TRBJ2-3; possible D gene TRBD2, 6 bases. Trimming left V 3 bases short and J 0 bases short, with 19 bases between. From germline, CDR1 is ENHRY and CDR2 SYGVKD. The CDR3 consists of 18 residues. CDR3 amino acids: CAISDGFGGATSTDTQYF. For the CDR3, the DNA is TGTGCCATCAGTGACGGGTTTGGCGGGGCGACTAGCACAGATACGCAGTATTTT.

The CDR3: CASSVGGLAGAYNEQFF. CDR3 in DNA: TGTGCCAGCAGCGTAGGGGGACTAGCGGGAGCCTACAATGAGCAGTTCTTC. The J gene is TRBJ2-1, the V gene TRBV9; TRBD2 matches at 14 bases. This CDR3 is built from 17 residues. The V and J ends lost 0 bases and 2 bases, in that order; junction bases with no gene match: 1. CDR1 is SGDLS and CDR2 is YYNGEE in the germline V gene. Full variable domain (remainder filled in from reference TRBV9 and TRBJ2-1): DSGVTQTPKHLITATGQRVTLRCSPRSGDLSVYWYQQSLDQGLQFLIQYYNGEERAKGNILERFSAQQFPDLHSELNLSSLELGDSALYFCASSVGGLAGAYNEQFFGPGTRLTVL.

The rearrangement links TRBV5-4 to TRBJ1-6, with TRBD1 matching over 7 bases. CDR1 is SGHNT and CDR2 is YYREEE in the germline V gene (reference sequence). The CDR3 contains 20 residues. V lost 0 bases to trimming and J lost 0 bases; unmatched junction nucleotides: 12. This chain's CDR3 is CASSLAWRQGHSSYNSPLHF. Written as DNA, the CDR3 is TGTGCCAGCAGCTTGGCCTGGAGACAGGGACATAGCTCCTATAATTCACCCCTCCACTTT.

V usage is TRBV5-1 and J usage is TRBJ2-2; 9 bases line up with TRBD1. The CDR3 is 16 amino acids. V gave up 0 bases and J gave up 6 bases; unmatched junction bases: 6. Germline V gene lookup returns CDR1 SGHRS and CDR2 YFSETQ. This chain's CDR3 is CASSLEGDRAPGELFF. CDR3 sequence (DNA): TGCGCCAGCAGCTTGGAGGGGGACAGGGCCCCCGGGGAGCTGTTTTTT.

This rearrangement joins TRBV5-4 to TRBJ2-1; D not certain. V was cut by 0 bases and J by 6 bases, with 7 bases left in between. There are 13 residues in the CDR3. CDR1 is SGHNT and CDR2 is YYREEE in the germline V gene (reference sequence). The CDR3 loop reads CASSLVFGNEQFF. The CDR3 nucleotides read TGTGCCAGCAGCTTGGTTTTCGGCAATGAGCAGTTCTTC.

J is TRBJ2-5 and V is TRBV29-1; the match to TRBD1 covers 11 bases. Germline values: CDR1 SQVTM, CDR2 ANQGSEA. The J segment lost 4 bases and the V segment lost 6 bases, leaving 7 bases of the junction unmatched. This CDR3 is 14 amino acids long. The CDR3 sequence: CSVQRDRGAETQYF. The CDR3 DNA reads TGCAGCGTCCAACGGGACAGGGGGGCAGAGACCCAGTACTTC.

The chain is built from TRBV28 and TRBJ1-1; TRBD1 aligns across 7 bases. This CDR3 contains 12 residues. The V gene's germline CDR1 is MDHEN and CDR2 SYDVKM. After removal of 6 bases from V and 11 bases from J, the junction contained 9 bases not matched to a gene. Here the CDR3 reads CASSAGQPGAFF. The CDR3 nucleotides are TGTGCCAGCAGCGCGGGACAGCCCGGGGCTTTCTTT.

The CDR3 DNA is TGTGCCAGCAGCCAAATCCGGGACGGCGTCCTGACTTTC. This encodes CASSQIRDGVLTF. J is TRBJ2-6 and V is TRBV7-9, with D perhaps matching TRBD1 or TRBD2 (5 bases each). The CDR3 sequence is 13 residues long. Trimming took off 5 bases at V and 12 bases at J, with 14 bases between the two ends. Germline V gene sequence: CDR1 SEHNR, CDR2 FQNEAQ (reference sequence).

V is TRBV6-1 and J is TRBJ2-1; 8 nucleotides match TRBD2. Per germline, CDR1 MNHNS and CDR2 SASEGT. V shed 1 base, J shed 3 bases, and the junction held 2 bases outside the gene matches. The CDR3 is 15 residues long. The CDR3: CASSEDLAGYNEQFF. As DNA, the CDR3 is TGTGCCAGCAGTGAAGATCTAGCGGGCTACAATGAGCAGTTCTTC.

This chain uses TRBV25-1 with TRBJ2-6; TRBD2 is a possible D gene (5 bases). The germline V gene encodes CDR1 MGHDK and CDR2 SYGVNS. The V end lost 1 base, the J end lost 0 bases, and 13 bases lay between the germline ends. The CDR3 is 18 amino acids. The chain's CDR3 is CASSELGGPASGANVLTF. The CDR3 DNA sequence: TGTGCCAGCAGTGAATTGGGCGGGCCCGCCTCTGGGGCCAACGTCCTGACTTTC.

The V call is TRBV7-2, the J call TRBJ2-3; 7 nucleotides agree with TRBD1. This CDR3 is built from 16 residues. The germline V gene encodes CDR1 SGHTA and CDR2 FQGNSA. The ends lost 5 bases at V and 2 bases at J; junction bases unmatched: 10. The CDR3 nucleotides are TGTGCCAGCAGCGCCCCCCCGGGACAGAACACAGATACGCAGTATTTT. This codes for CASSAPPGQNTDTQYF. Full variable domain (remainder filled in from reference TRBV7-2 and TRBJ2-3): GAGVSQSPSNKVTEKGKDVELRCDPISGHTALYWYRQSLGQGLEFLIYFQGNSAPDKSGLPSDRFSAERTGGSVSTLTIQRTQQEDSAVYLCASSAPPGQNTDTQYFGPGTRLTVL.

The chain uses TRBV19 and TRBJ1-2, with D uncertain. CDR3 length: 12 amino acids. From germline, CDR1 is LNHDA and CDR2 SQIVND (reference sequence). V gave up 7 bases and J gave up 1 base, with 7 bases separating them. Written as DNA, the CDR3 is TGTGCCAGTACTCGGCATAACTATGGCTACACCTTC. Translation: CASTRHNYGYTF.

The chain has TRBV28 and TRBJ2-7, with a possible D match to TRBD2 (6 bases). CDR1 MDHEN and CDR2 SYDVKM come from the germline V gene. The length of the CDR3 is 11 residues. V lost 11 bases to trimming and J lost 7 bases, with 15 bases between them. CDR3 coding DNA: TGTGCCGTTCAGAAGGGGAGGGAGCAGTACTTC. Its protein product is CAVQKGREQYF.

The CDR3 reads CASSPQRAVYGYTF. CDR3 coding DNA: TGTGCCAGCAGCCCTCAGAGGGCAGTCTATGGCTACACCTTC. V usage is TRBV11-2 and J usage is TRBJ1-2, with D unclear. Germline CDR1 is SGHAT and CDR2 is FQNNGV. V was pared by 5 bases and J by 4 bases, with 14 bases between. This CDR3 has 14 residues.